This T cell receptor (beta chain) comes out of a study of blood T cell repertoires in COVID-19. The overall study: Acute and convalescent COVID-19 samples came from the United States, Italy and Spain. In each case, the material was cDNA or gDNA derived from T cells, B-cell-depleted T cells, or PBMCs.

Trimming pared 3 bases from V and 1 base from J, leaving 7 bases between. The germline CDR1 and CDR2 sequences are SGHNT and YYREEE (reference sequence). The CDR3 has 13 amino acids. The authors' processing: The authors estimated nucleated cell counts from reference gene primer amplification. The repertoire was sequenced with immunoSEQ multiplex PCR; TCRdb's copy has only in-frame clones and lacks some. The D gene and trimming were derived from the DNA, and the V and J assignments and clone size from that table. The sample contains a few hundred thousand clones, just over 85% of which appear only once.

What was sequenced was peripheral blood. The clonotype comes from a woman younger than 45 with active or convalescent COVID-19. The chain recombines TRBV5-4 with TRBJ1-1, with no clear D. CDR3 DNA sequence: TGTGCCAGCAGCTACGGGAGGAACACTGAAGCTTTCTTT. Protein sequence: CASSYGRNTEAFF.